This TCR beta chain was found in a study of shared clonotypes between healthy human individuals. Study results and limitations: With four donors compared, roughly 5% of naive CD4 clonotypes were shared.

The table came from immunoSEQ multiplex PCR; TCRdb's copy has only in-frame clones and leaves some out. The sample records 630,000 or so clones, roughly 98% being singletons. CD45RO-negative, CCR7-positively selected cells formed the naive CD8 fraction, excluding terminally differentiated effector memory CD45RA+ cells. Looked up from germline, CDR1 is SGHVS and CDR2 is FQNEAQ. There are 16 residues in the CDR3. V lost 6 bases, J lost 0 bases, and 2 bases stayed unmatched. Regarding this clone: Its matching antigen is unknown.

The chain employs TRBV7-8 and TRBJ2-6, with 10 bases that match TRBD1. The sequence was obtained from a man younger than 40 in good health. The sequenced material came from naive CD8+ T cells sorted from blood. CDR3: CASRRTGGSGANVLTF. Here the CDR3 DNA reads TGTGCCAGCAGGAGGACAGGGGGCTCTGGGGCCAACGTCCTGACTTTC.